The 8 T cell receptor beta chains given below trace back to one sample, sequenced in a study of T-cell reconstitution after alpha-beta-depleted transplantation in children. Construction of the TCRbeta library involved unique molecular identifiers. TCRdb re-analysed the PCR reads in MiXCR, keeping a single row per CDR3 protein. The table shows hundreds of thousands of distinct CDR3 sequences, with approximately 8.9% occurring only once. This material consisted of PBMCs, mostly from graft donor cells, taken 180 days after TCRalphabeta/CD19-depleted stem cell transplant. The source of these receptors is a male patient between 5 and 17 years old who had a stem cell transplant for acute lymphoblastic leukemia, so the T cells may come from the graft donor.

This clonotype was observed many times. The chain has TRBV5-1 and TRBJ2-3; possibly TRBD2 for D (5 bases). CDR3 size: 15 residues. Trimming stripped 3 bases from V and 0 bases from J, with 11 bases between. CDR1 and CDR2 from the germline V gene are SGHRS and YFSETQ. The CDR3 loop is CASSSDSPSTDTQYF. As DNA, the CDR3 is TGCGCCAGCAGCTCGGACTCCCCTAGCACAGATACGCAGTATTTT.

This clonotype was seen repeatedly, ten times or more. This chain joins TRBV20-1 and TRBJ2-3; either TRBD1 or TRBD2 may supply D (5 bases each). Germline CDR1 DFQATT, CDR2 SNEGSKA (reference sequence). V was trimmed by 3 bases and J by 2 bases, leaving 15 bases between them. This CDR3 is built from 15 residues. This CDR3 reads CSASWGPAITDTQYF. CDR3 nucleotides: TGCAGTGCTAGCTGGGGACCGGCGATCACAGATACGCAGTATTTT.

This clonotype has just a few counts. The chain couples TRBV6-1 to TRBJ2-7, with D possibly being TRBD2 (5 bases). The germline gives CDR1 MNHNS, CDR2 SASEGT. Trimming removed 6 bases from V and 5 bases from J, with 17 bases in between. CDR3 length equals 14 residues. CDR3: CASREEWRSHEQYF. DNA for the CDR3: TGTGCCAGCAGGGAGGAGTGGAGAAGCCACGAGCAGTACTTC.

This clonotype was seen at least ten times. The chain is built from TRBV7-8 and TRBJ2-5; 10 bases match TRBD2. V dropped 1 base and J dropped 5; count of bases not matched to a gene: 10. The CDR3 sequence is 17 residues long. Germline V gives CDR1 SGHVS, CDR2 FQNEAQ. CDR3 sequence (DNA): TGTGCCAGCAGCTTAGGAGGCCTAGCGGGGGAACGGGAGACCCAGTACTTC. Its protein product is CASSLGGLAGERETQYF.

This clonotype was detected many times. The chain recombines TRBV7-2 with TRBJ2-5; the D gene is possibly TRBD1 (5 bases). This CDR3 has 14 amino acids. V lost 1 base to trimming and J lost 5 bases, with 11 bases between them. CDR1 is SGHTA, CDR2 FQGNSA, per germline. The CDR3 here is CASSLVGRRETQYF. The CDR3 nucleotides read TGTGCCAGCAGCTTAGTGGGGCGGCGGGAGACCCAGTACTTC.

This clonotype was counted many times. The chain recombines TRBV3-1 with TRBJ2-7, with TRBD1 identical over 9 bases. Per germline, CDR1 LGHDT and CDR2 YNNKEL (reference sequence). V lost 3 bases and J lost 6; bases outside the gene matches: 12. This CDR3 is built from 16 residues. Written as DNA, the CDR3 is TGTGCCAGCAGCCATCCCGCGGGGGACAGGGACGCCGAGCAGTACTTC. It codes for CASSHPAGDRDAEQYF.

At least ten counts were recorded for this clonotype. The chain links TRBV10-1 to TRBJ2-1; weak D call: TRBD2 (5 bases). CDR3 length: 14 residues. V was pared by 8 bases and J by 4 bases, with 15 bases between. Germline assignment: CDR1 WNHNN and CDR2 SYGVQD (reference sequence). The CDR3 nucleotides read TGCGCCAGCTCTAACAGTGGCGGGTACAATGAGCAGTTCTTC. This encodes CASSNSGGYNEQFF.

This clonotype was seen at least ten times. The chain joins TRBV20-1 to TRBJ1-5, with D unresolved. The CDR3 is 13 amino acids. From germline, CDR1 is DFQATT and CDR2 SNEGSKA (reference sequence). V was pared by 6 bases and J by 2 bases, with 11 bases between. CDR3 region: CSATKEGNQPQHF. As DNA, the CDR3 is TGCAGTGCCACCAAGGAGGGCAATCAGCCCCAGCATTTT.